What follows are 22 T cell receptor beta chains derived from one specimen sequenced in a study of blood T cell repertoires in COVID-19. Profiled with immunoSEQ multiplex PCR; TCRdb holds only in-frame clones, not every one. The sample has about 250,000 clones, roughly 83% seen once. Sequenced: peripheral blood. Receptors were obtained from a woman aged 80 or over with COVID-19, enrolled during active disease.

The rearrangement links TRBV11-3 to TRBJ2-7; 7 bases map to TRBD1. The CDR3 has 13 residues. Germline CDR1 and CDR2: SGHNT and YENEEA. The V and J ends lost 4 bases and 2 bases, in that order; junction bases with no gene match: 2. CDR3 coding DNA: TGTGCCAGCAGCTCGGGACAGACCTACGAGCAGTACGTC. It codes for CASSSGQTYEQYV.

The V and J genes are TRBV10-2 and TRBJ1-1; 12 nucleotides line up with TRBD1. The CDR3 length is 19 residues. J gave up 11 bases and V 0 bases, and 19 bases lay outside the gene matches. CDR1 and CDR2 from the germline V gene are WSHSY and SAAADI. DNA for the CDR3: TGCGCCAGCAGTGAGTCCGCCGGGACAGGGGGCCTCGTGGGCCGGAGGGCTTTCTTT. Residues: CASSESAGTGGLVGRRAFF.

A remark on this clone: This sample includes further DNA sequences coding for the same CDR3. V is TRBV5-1 and J is TRBJ2-3, with D possibly being TRBD2 (7 bases). The V end lost 1 base, the J end lost 1 base, and 13 bases lay between the germline ends. The CDR3 spans 16 residues. Germline V gene sequence: CDR1 SGHRS, CDR2 YFSETQ. The CDR3 region has the DNA TGCGCCAGCAGCTTGTCGGGGGGCCCGGGCACAGATACGCAGTATTTT. Its translation: CASSLSGGPGTDTQYF.

Many counts were recorded for this clone. The chain joins TRBV6-6 to TRBJ1-1; D is undetermined. Trimming took off 7 bases at V and 1 base at J, with 13 bases between the two ends. This CDR3 region has 14 residues. Germline CDR1 reads MNHNY; CDR2 reads SVGAGI (reference sequence). The CDR3 here is CASKYAESNTEAFF. The DNA of the CDR3 is TGTGCCAGCAAGTATGCAGAATCGAACACTGAAGCTTTCTTT.

Notes on this clone: This sample also contains other DNA sequences that code for the same CDR3. V is TRBV9 and J is TRBJ2-5; 14 bases fit TRBD2. J gave up 5 bases and V 4 bases, and 7 bases lay outside the gene matches. This CDR3 has 16 amino acids. Per the germline V gene, CDR1 is SGDLS and CDR2 is YYNGEE. The CDR3 nucleotides are TGTGCCAGCAGCTCTGGGACTAGCGGGGGCTGGGAGACCCAGTACTTC. Encoded protein: CASSSGTSGGWETQYF. Full variable domain (missing parts from reference TRBV9 and TRBJ2-5): DSGVTQTPKHLITATGQRVTLRCSPRSGDLSVYWYQQSLDQGLQFLIQYYNGEERAKGNILERFSAQQFPDLHSELNLSSLELGDSALYFCASSSGTSGGWETQYFGPGTRLLVL.

The chain recombines TRBV3-1 (or the pseudogene TRBV3-2) with TRBJ2-5, with 9 bases fitting TRBD2. V shed 4 bases, J shed 5 bases, and the junction held 8 bases outside the gene matches. Germline CDR1 LGHDT, CDR2 YNNKEL (reference sequence). CDR3 length: 15 amino acids. CDR3 protein: CASSPRGGRRETQYF. CDR3 DNA: TGTGCCAGCAGCCCGCGGGGGGGCCGGCGGGAGACCCAGTACTTC.

This sequence joins TRBV6-5 and TRBJ2-3, with 9 nucleotides matching TRBD2. V gave up 7 bases and J gave up 6 bases; unmatched junction bases: 11. CDR1 is MNHEY and CDR2 is SVGAGI in the germline V gene. The CDR3 consists of 15 residues. DNA for the CDR3: TGTGCCAGCATCATCGTAGCGGGGGAGTTCGATACGCAGTATTTT. This translates into CASIIVAGEFDTQYF.

The CDR3 bases are TGTGCCAGCAGCTTTTATCCCGGAAACACCATATATTTT. Its translation: CASSFYPGNTIYF. The chain carries TRBV7-2 and TRBJ1-3, with no clear D. The CDR3 contains 13 residues. The V end was cut by 3 bases, the J end by 4 bases, with 7 bases between. Germline values: CDR1 SGHTA, CDR2 FQGNSA.

The rearrangement joins TRBV18 to TRBJ2-5; 7 bases align to TRBD1. V lost 4 bases and J lost 3; bases outside the gene matches: 2. The length of the CDR3 is 13 residues. Looked up from germline, CDR1 is KGHSH and CDR2 is LQKENI. CDR3 in DNA: TGTGCCAGCTCACGAGACAGGGAAGAGACCCAGTACTTC. Translation gives CASSRDREETQYF. Full variable domain (outside the CDR3, taken from reference TRBV18 and TRBJ2-5): NAGVMQNPRHLVRRRGQEARLRCSPMKGHSHVYWYRQLPEEGLKFMVYLQKENIIDESGMPKERFSAEFPKEGPSILRIQQVVRGDSAAYFCASSRDREETQYFGPGTRLLVL.

The rearrangement joins TRBV7-2 to TRBJ2-7, with 9 bases aligning to TRBD1. Looked up from germline, CDR1 is SGHTA and CDR2 is FQGNSA. The CDR3 spans 17 residues. The V and J ends lost 5 bases and 1 base, in that order; junction bases with no gene match: 12. The CDR3 is CASSTSSTGGLSYEQYF. CDR3 in DNA: TGTGCCAGCAGCACAAGTTCGACAGGGGGTCTATCCTACGAGCAGTACTTC.

This clone was counted only a few times. This sequence joins TRBV3-1 (or the pseudogene TRBV3-2) and TRBJ1-3, with D maybe TRBD1 (6 bases). Trimming pared 2 bases from V and 4 bases from J, leaving 9 bases between. CDR1 and CDR2 (germline): LGHDT, YNNKEL (reference sequence). The CDR3 has 14 residues. CDR3 in amino acids: CASSQRGYGNTIYF. The CDR3 nucleotides read TGTGCCAGCAGCCAAAGGGGGTACGGAAACACCATATATTTT.

This clone was counted a single time. The chain links TRBV5-8 to TRBJ1-5; weak D call: TRBD1 (6 bases). The CDR3 has 16 amino acids. The germline gives CDR1 SGHTS, CDR2 YDEGEE. V lost 4 bases and J lost 2, with 16 bases in between. The CDR3 DNA reads TGTGCCAGCAGCGACTCCGCAGGGGTGGGCAATCAGCCCCAGCATTTT. Amino acids: CASSDSAGVGNQPQHF.

Concerning this clone itself: The identical CDR3 is also encoded by other nucleotide sequences in the sample. The chain links TRBV19 to TRBJ1-6, with 8 positions matching TRBD1. Losses at the gene ends were 5 bases for V and 11 bases for J; bases not matched to a gene: 5. This CDR3 has 13 residues. Germline assignment: CDR1 LNHDA and CDR2 SQIVND (reference sequence). Written as DNA, the CDR3 is TGTGCCAGTAGTCCAGGACAGGGAACACCCCTCCACTTT. Protein product: CASSPGQGTPLHF.

This clone has just a few counts. This sequence joins TRBV29-1 and TRBJ1-1; no definite D call. This CDR3 contains 12 residues. The V end was cut by 6 bases, the J end by 0 bases, with 8 bases between. Germline CDR1 reads SQVTM; CDR2 reads ANQGSEA. The CDR3 DNA follows: TGCAGCGTCACAGTCGTGAACACTGAAGCTTTCTTT. This sequence encodes CSVTVVNTEAFF.

The chain carries TRBV30 and TRBJ1-6; D is uncertain. The CDR3 has 15 amino acids. The V gene lost 1 base and the J gene lost 2 bases, with 9 bases spanning the gap. Germline lookup yields CDR1 GTSNPN and CDR2 SVGIG (reference sequence). The CDR3, as DNA: TGTGCCTGGAGTGGCCAAGGAGCCTATAATTCACCCCTCCACTTT. Residues: CAWSGQGAYNSPLHF.

Here the CDR3 DNA reads TGTGCCAGCAGCCAAGCAATCAGTGAGCAGTTCTTC. As protein: CASSQAISEQFF. This sequence joins TRBV3-1 (or the pseudogene TRBV3-2) and TRBJ2-1; D gene unclear. CDR1 LGHDT and CDR2 YNNKEL come from the germline V gene (reference sequence). The CDR3 spans 12 residues. V lost 1 base and J lost 9, with 7 bases in between.

The chain joins TRBV2 to TRBJ1-2; 7 nucleotides agree with TRBD1. The V gene end was trimmed by 6 bases and the J gene end by 8 bases; junction bases not matched to a gene: 12. Germline V gene lookup returns CDR1 SNHLY and CDR2 FYNNEI. CDR3 length: 14 residues. The CDR3 sequence: CASSPWDRSGGYTF. CDR3 sequence (DNA): TGTGCCAGCAGCCCCTGGGACAGATCTGGCGGCTACACCTTC. The variable domain in full, with the rest retrieved from reference TRBV2 and TRBJ1-2, is EPEVTQTPSHQVTQMGQEVILRCVPISNHLYFYWYRQILGQKVEFLVSFYNNEISEKSEIFDDQFSVERPDGSNFTLKIRSTKLEDSAMYFCASSPWDRSGGYTFGSGTRLTVV.

This sequence joins TRBV28 and TRBJ2-7; 7 bases agree with TRBD1. The CDR3 has 14 residues. From germline, CDR1 is MDHEN and CDR2 SYDVKM. V was pared by 3 bases and J by 1 base, with 3 bases of the junction left unmatched. The CDR3 sequence is CASSFQGESYEQYV. In nucleotides, the CDR3 is TGTGCCAGCAGTTTTCAGGGGGAGTCCTACGAGCAGTACGTC.

The chain employs TRBV6-5 and TRBJ2-7; 11 nucleotides align to TRBD1. Germline V gene lookup returns CDR1 MNHEY and CDR2 SVGAGI. This CDR3 spans 14 amino acids. V gave up 9 bases and J gave up 0 bases; unmatched junction bases: 4. CDR3 in DNA: TGTGCCAGTGAGGGGACAGGGGGCTCCTACGAGCAGTACGTC. Its translation: CASEGTGGSYEQYV.

This clone showed up just once. This rearrangement joins TRBV5-4 to TRBJ1-5; 9 bases are shared with TRBD1. The CDR3 has 15 residues. V was clipped by 4 bases and J by 1 base; unmatched bases: 3. Germline CDR1 SGHNT, CDR2 YYREEE (reference sequence). The CDR3 DNA follows: TGTGCCAGCAGCCCGGGACAGGGAAGCAATCAGCCCCAGCATTTT. Amino acids: CASSPGQGSNQPQHF.

The chain links TRBV19 to TRBJ1-4; D might be TRBD1 (6 bases). This CDR3 has 14 residues. Trimming removed 8 bases at V and 8 bases at J, with 18 bases between. The germline gives CDR1 LNHDA, CDR2 SQIVND (reference sequence). The CDR3 DNA reads as TGTGCCAGTCAACACGCCGGGACACTGGAAAAACTGTTTTTT. Encoded protein: CASQHAGTLEKLFF. Based on the CDR3 plus reference TRBV19 and TRBJ1-4, the full variable domain is DGGITQSPKYLFRKEGQNVTLSCEQNLNHDAMYWYRQDPGQGLRLIYYSQIVNDFQKGDIAEGYSVSREKKESFPLTVTSAQKNPTAFYLCASQHAGTLEKLFFGSGTQLSVL.

This clone was detected once. The V gene is TRBV9, the J gene TRBJ1-3; D gene ambiguous. Germline values: CDR1 SGDLS, CDR2 YYNGEE. V was clipped by 2 bases and J by 2 bases, with 11 bases between them. This CDR3 region has 15 residues. CDR3 residues: CASSVEMEPGNTIYF. CDR3 coding DNA: TGTGCCAGCAGCGTCGAAATGGAGCCTGGAAACACCATATATTTT.